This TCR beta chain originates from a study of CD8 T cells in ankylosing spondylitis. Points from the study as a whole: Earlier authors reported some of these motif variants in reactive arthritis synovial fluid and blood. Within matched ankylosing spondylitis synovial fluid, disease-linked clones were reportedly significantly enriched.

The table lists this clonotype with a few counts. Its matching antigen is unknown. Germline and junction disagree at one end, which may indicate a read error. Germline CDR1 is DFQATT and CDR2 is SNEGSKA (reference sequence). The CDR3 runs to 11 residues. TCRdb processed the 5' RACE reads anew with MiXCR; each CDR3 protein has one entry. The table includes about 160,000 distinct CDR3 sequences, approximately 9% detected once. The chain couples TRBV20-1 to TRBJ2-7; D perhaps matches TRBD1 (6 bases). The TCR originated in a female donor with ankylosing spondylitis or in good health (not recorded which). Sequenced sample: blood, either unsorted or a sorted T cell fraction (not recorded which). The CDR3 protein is CSANRTDSAGF. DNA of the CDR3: TGCAGTGCCAACCGGACAGACTCTGCGGGCTTC.